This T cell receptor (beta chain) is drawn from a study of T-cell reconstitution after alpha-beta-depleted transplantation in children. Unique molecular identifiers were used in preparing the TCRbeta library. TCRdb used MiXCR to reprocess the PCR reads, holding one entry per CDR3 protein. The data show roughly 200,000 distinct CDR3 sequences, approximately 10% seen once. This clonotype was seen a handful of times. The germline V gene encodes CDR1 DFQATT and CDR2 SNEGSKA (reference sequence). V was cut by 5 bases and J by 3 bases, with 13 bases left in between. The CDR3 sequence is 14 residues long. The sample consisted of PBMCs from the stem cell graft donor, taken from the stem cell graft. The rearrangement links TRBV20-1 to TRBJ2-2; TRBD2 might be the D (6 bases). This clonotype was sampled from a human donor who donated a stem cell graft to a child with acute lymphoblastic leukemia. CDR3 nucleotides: TGCAGTGCTGCGCGGGGCTCCGACACCGGGGAGCTGTTTTTT. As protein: CSAARGSDTGELFF.